Presented here are 28 T cell receptor beta chains from one specimen sequenced in a study of response to subunit inactivated influenza vaccine. In TCRdb, the RT-PCR reads were re-called with MiXCR into one record per CDR3 protein. The data show some 520,000 distinct CDR3 sequences, with approximately 17% seen just once and 2.5% to 3.5% held by the top ten. The sequences come from CD4+ T cells sorted from PBMCs, collected roughly 24 months after vaccination. The receptors were sampled from a man aged 50 to 69 who received an inactivated influenza vaccine.

V and J are TRBV20-1 and TRBJ2-7, with TRBD1 as a possible D gene (5 bases). Germline V CDR1 and CDR2: DFQATT, SNEGSKA (reference sequence). Trimming removed 7 bases from V and 0 bases from J, with 19 bases in between. The CDR3 length is 15 residues. CDR3 nucleotide sequence: TGCAGTGTTCCTTCATTGTGGGGCAGCTCCTACGAGCAGTACTTC. Amino acid sequence: CSVPSLWGSSYEQYF.

The table lists this clonotype with a few counts. The chain recombines TRBV7-8 with TRBJ2-7; the match to TRBD1 covers 7 bases. With 3 bases clipped from V and 5 bases from J, the junction kept 4 bases outside the gene matches. Germline CDR1 and CDR2: SGHVS and FQNEAQ. CDR3 length equals 13 residues. CDR3: CASSFITGDEQYF. Here the CDR3 DNA reads TGTGCCAGCAGCTTCATCACAGGGGACGAGCAGTACTTC.

The chain combines TRBV30 with TRBJ1-6; 7 bases align to TRBD1. CDR1 and CDR2 from the germline V gene are GTSNPN and SVGIG (reference sequence). V was clipped by 0 bases and J by 15 bases; unmatched bases: 5. The length of the CDR3 is 12 residues. Here the CDR3 DNA reads TGTGCCTGGAGTGTTCCAACAGGGGTCCTCCACTTT. It translates to CAWSVPTGVLHF.

This clonotype turned up a few times. This sequence joins TRBV25-1 and TRBJ1-6; 7 bases fit TRBD1. The CDR3 contains 14 residues. The J segment lost 7 bases and the V segment lost 6 bases, leaving 6 bases of the junction unmatched. Germline-derived CDR1 and CDR2 are MGHDK and SYGVNS. CDR3 bases: TGTGCCAGCAGAGAGGACAGGCAAAATTCACCCCTCCACTTT. It encodes CASREDRQNSPLHF.

This clonotype was seen a handful of times. The chain couples TRBV28 to TRBJ1-1, with 7 positions matching TRBD1. Germline loops: CDR1 MDHEN, CDR2 SYDVKM. This CDR3 is built from 13 residues. The junction had 6 bases not matched to a gene; V was cut back by 6 bases and J by 5 bases. This CDR3 reads CASRERGRTEAFF. The CDR3 nucleotides read TGTGCCAGCAGGGAGAGGGGGCGAACTGAAGCTTTCTTT.

This clonotype was seen a handful of times. CDR3: CSASRTAHEQYF. Written as DNA, the CDR3 is TGCAGTGCTAGCAGGACCGCCCACGAGCAGTACTTC. The V call is TRBV20-1, the J call TRBJ2-7, with D hard to call. Germline CDR1 DFQATT, CDR2 SNEGSKA (reference sequence). The CDR3 runs 12 residues. V was clipped by 3 bases and J by 5 bases, with 11 bases between them.

This clonotype showed up just a few times. The CDR3 sequence is CASSVTGTVNTEAFF. The CDR3 coding sequence is TGTGCCAGCAGCGTGACCGGGACAGTGAACACTGAAGCTTTCTTT. This chain joins TRBV9 and TRBJ1-1; TRBD1 matches at 7 bases. This CDR3 contains 15 residues. Trimming at V came to 2 bases and at J to 0 bases, leaving 4 bases not matched to a gene. Germline V gene data show CDR1 as SGDLS and CDR2 as YYNGEE.

This clonotype was recorded at least ten times. V is TRBV20-1 and J is TRBJ2-5; 12 nucleotides match TRBD2. V shed 5 bases and J 6 bases; nucleotides not matched to a gene: 10. The CDR3 has 15 amino acids. Germline loops: CDR1 DFQATT, CDR2 SNEGSKA (reference sequence). Written as DNA, the CDR3 is TGCAGTGCTTCTACACTGACTAGCGGGGGCCAGACCCAGTACTTC. Translation: CSASTLTSGGQTQYF.

The chain combines TRBV5-1 with TRBJ2-3; 13 bases fit TRBD2. The trim removed 5 bases at V and 10 bases at J, leaving 10 bases unmatched. This CDR3 is built from 15 residues. Germline lookup yields CDR1 SGHRS and CDR2 YFSETQ. The chain's CDR3 is CASSTGTSGIFAQYF. The CDR3 DNA reads as TGCGCCAGCAGTACCGGGACTAGCGGGATTTTCGCGCAGTATTTT.

This clonotype was seen more than once but under ten times. The V and J genes are TRBV20-1 and TRBJ2-1; 7 nucleotides line up with TRBD1. CDR3 length: 12 residues. Unmatched junction bases numbered 14, after V lost 8 bases and J lost 13 bases. Germline CDR1 reads DFQATT; CDR2 reads SNEGSKA (reference sequence). The CDR3 reads CSPNHLQGPQFF. The CDR3 DNA is TGCAGTCCGAACCATCTACAGGGGCCCCAGTTCTTC.

V is TRBV12-3 or TRBV12-4 and J is TRBJ2-1; 10 nucleotides align to TRBD2. Trimming took 2 bases from V and 7 from J; bases not matched to a gene: 8. The CDR3 length is 16 residues. The CDR3 DNA is TGTGCCAGCAGTTTATCACGGGCTAGCGGGAGTAATGAGCAGTTCTTC. Its translation: CASSLSRASGSNEQFF.

This clonotype showed up just a few times. This chain joins TRBV10-3 and TRBJ2-3, with 7 bases matching TRBD2. Germline loops: CDR1 ENHRY, CDR2 SYGVKD. V lost 0 bases, J lost 5 bases, and 8 bases stayed unmatched. CDR3 size: 16 residues. CDR3 amino acids: CAISESNPGLLDTQYF. CDR3 coding DNA: TGTGCCATCAGTGAGTCGAACCCGGGACTACTAGATACGCAGTATTTT.

This clonotype turned up a few times. J is TRBJ2-7 and V is TRBV11-3; D is possibly TRBD2 (6 bases). V lost 5 bases and J 7 bases, leaving 18 bases between the germline ends. Germline CDR1 is SGHNT and CDR2 is YENEEA. This CDR3 has 14 amino acids. This CDR3 is CASSKNTGEKEQYF. The CDR3 coding sequence is TGTGCCAGCAGCAAAAACACGGGAGAGAAAGAGCAGTACTTC.

The V and J genes are TRBV7-2 and TRBJ1-1; D may be TRBD1 (5 bases). The CDR3 is made up of 14 amino acids. Germline V gene sequence: CDR1 SGHTA, CDR2 FQGNSA. V was trimmed by 1 base and J by 4 bases, leaving 10 bases between them. As DNA, the CDR3 is TGTGCCAGCAGCTTAGGGGGGAAGGGCACTGAAGCTTTCTTT. Residues: CASSLGGKGTEAFF. The variable domain in full, completed from reference TRBV7-2 and TRBJ1-1, reads GAGVSQSPSNKVTEKGKDVELRCDPISGHTALYWYRQSLGQGLEFLIYFQGNSAPDKSGLPSDRFSAERTGGSVSTLTIQRTQQEDSAVYLCASSLGGKGTEAFFGQGTRLTVV.

The sample holds a few counts of this clonotype. V and J are TRBV6-2 or TRBV6-3 and TRBJ1-1; tentative D call: TRBD1 (6 bases). Trimming cost V 0 bases and J 5 bases, with 16 bases left between them. Germline V lookup: CDR1 MNHEY, CDR2 SVGEGT. The CDR3 contains 16 residues. CDR3 sequence (DNA): TGTGCCAGCAGTTACTCGACGCCAGGGGTGGAGACTGAAGCTTTCTTT. This encodes CASSYSTPGVETEAFF.

This chain joins TRBV10-3 and TRBJ2-2, with 11 bases lining up with TRBD1. CDR1 and CDR2 from the germline V gene are ENHRY and SYGVKD. CDR3 length: 18 amino acids. With 0 bases clipped from V and 4 bases from J, the junction kept 7 bases outside the gene matches. The CDR3 loop reads CAISESSIGQGATGELFF. CDR3 nucleotide sequence: TGTGCCATCAGTGAGTCGAGTATAGGACAGGGGGCCACCGGGGAGCTGTTTTTT.

This clonotype came up a few times. The V and J genes are TRBV7-9 and TRBJ2-3, with D unclear. Trimming removed 2 bases from V and 0 bases from J, with 12 bases in between. The CDR3 spans 16 residues. Germline V lookup: CDR1 SEHNR, CDR2 FQNEAQ (reference sequence). The CDR3 coding sequence is TGTGCCAGCAGCTTATTGGCGTCCGCTAGCACAGATACGCAGTATTTT. This gives the protein CASSLLASASTDTQYF.

The sample holds a few counts of this clonotype. J is TRBJ2-2 and V is TRBV10-3, with D possibly TRBD2 on 5 matching bases. Germline CDR1 is ENHRY and CDR2 is SYGVKD. V lost 6 bases and J lost 6, with 14 bases in between. The CDR3 contains 14 residues. CDR3 sequence (DNA): TGTGCCATCAGCGGGCAGGCGGGTTCCGGGGAGCTGTTTTTT. Residues: CAISGQAGSGELFF.

This clonotype has just a few counts. J is TRBJ1-1 and V is TRBV24-1; D not certain. V dropped 5 bases and J dropped 7 bases, with 7 bases sitting between them. CDR3 length: 11 amino acids. CDR1 and CDR2 (germline): KGHDR, SFDVKD. For the CDR3, the DNA is TGTGCCACCAGTGGGAGGAATGAAGCTTTCTTT. This codes for CATSGRNEAFF.

This clonotype appeared a few times. The chain is built from TRBV15 and TRBJ2-3; TRBD1 is a possible D gene (6 bases). The V end lost 1 base, the J end lost 8 bases, and 16 bases lay between the germline ends. CDR3 length: 15 residues. CDR1 and CDR2 (germline): LNHNV, YYDKDF (reference sequence). The CDR3 region has the DNA TGTGCCACCAGCAGAGGGTCCCCTACACAGGGTACGCAGTATTTT. Protein: CATSRGSPTQGTQYF.

There are many counts of this clonotype. The V and J genes are TRBV27 and TRBJ2-5; 8 bases match TRBD2. The CDR3 spans 15 residues. Germline trimming cut 3 bases from V and 5 bases from J; bases unmatched to any gene: 8. CDR1 is MNHEY, CDR2 SMNVEV, per germline (reference sequence). The CDR3 DNA follows: TGTGCCAGCAGTTTCCGGACTAGCAACTCGGAGACCCAGTACTTC. It translates to CASSFRTSNSETQYF.

The table lists this clonotype with a few counts. The chain joins TRBV12-3 or TRBV12-4 to TRBJ2-5, with 9 bases that match TRBD1. The CDR3 is 15 residues long. Losses at the gene ends were 5 bases for V and 3 bases for J; bases not matched to a gene: 7. CDR3 sequence: CASSTFRQGEETQYF. In DNA, the CDR3 is TGTGCCAGCAGTACCTTTAGACAGGGGGAAGAGACCCAGTACTTC.

The chain joins TRBV19 to TRBJ1-5, with 12 bases fitting TRBD1. The CDR3 extends over 19 amino acids. With 5 bases clipped from V and 2 bases from J, the junction kept 13 bases outside the gene matches. Germline V gene lookup returns CDR1 LNHDA and CDR2 SQIVND (reference sequence). CDR3 nucleotides: TGTGCCAGTAGTTTTAACTCCGGGACAGGGGGCCGGGGCAATCAGCCCCAGCATTTT. Residues: CASSFNSGTGGRGNQPQHF.

This clonotype showed up just a few times. The chain recombines TRBV25-1 with TRBJ2-2; 7 positions agree with TRBD1. The CDR3 is 15 amino acids. With V trimmed by 2 bases and J by 5 bases, 5 bases remained unmatched. Germline CDR1 MGHDK, CDR2 SYGVNS. Here the CDR3 reads CASSEQGVGTGELFF. CDR3 nucleotide sequence: TGTGCCAGCAGTGAACAGGGGGTCGGAACCGGGGAGCTGTTTTTT.

The chain's CDR3 is CASSLEYARVGEQYF. The DNA for the CDR3 is TGTGCCAGCAGCTTGGAGTACGCCAGGGTAGGAGAGCAGTACTTC. This rearrangement joins TRBV5-5 to TRBJ2-7, with D maybe TRBD1 (5 bases). From germline, CDR1 is SGHKS and CDR2 YYEKEE (reference sequence). The CDR3 is made up of 15 amino acids. V shed 0 bases and J shed 7 bases, with 17 bases lying between them.

This clonotype was seen only a few times. The rearrangement links TRBV20-1 to TRBJ1-2; D remains unclear. The CDR3 is made up of 12 amino acids. CDR1 and CDR2 from the germline V gene are DFQATT and SNEGSKA (reference sequence). V lost 5 bases and J 0 bases, leaving 7 bases between the germline ends. The CDR3 loop reads CSAFDPNYGYTF. The CDR3 bases are TGCAGTGCTTTTGACCCTAACTATGGCTACACCTTC.

This clonotype was seen more than once but under ten times. J is TRBJ2-1 and V is TRBV15; the match to TRBD1 covers 10 bases. Looked up from germline, CDR1 is LNHNV and CDR2 is YYDKDF (reference sequence). The ends lost 4 bases at V and 3 bases at J; junction bases unmatched: 3. This CDR3 has 15 residues. The CDR3 protein is CATSTGTGDYNEQFF. DNA for the CDR3: TGTGCCACCAGCACGGGGACAGGGGACTACAATGAGCAGTTCTTC.

The rearrangement joins TRBV10-2 to TRBJ2-1, with D possibly TRBD2 on 6 matching bases. Trimming pared 5 bases from V and 6 bases from J, leaving 11 bases between. The CDR3 length is 13 residues. The germline CDR1 and CDR2 sequences are WSHSY and SAAADI. In DNA form, the CDR3 reads TGCGCCAGCAGTATGACCGGGGGCAATGAGCAGTTCTTC. This codes for CASSMTGGNEQFF.